This T cell receptor delta chain was found in a study of γδ T cells in repeated Plasmodium falciparum infection. Study-level background: Age- and gender-matched Australian children served as comparison for malaria-exposed Malian children. Timepoints: baseline, immediately before selected infections, and 21 days after every infection.

TCRdb ran CATT on the multiplex PCR reads. The table has roughly 48,000 delta-chain clones, around 1.6% seen once. This clone was found a few times. Its antigen is unknown. The protein that TCRdb holds for this DNA derives from a much larger clone and differs from the translated DNA at residues 4 and 6, which likely indicates a read error; the protein shown here is translated from the DNA. Germline V lookup: CDR1 GEAIGNYY, CDR2 EKD. Trimming removed 4 bases at V and 2 bases at J, with 7 bases between. This CDR3 has 12 residues. Regarding the study as a whole: Vgamma9/Vdelta2+ T cells showed a stable polyclonal repertoire with shared TCRgamma sequences. Vdelta2-negative gammadelta repertoires appeared less diverse and less shared in Malian than Australian children.

Bulk repertoires came from Vgamma9/Vdelta2+ or Vdelta2-negative gammadelta T cells flow-sorted from PBMC. Input material: gamma-delta T cells from blood. The rearrangement uses TRDV2 and TRDJ1; D ambiguous. The TCR sequence derives from a pool of human donors (malaria-infected and uninfected, not separated). The CDR3 protein is CACETRTDKLIF. DNA for the CDR3: TGTGCCTGTGAGACCCGTACCGATAAACTCATCTTT.